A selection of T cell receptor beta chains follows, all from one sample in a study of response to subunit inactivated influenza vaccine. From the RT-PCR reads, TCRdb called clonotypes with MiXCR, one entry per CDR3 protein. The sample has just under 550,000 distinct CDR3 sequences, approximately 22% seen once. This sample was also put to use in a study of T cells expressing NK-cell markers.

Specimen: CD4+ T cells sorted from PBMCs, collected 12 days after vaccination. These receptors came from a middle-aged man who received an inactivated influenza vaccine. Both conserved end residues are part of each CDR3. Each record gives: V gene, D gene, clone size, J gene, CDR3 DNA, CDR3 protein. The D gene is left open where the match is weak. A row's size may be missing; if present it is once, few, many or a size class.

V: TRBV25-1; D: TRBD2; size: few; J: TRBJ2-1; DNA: TGTGCCAGCAGTTCTAGCGGGGGGCGTCTTTGGAATGAGCAGTTCTTC; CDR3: CASSSSGGRLWNEQFF
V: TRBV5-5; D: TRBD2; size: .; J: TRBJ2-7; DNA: TGTGCCAGCAGCTCCGGGACTACCACCGGGTACGAGCAGTACTTC; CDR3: CASSSGTTTGYEQYF
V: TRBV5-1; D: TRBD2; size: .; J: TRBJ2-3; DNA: TGCGCCAGCAACGGACTAGCGGGGACAGATACGCAGTATTTT; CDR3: CASNGLAGTDTQYF
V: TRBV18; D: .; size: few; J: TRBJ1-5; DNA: TGTGCCAGCTCTCTCCGCCAGGGCACGGATCGGCCCCAGCATTTT; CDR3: CASSLRQGTDRPQHF
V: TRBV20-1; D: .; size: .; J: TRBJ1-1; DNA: TGCAGTGCTAGCCCTTCGGGGTTGGTAGACACTGAAGCTTTCTTT; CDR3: CSASPSGLVDTEAFF
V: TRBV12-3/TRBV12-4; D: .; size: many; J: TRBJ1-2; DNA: TGTGCCAGCAGTGGGGGCCACAGGCTCTCGGGCTACACCTTC; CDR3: CASSGGHRLSGYTF
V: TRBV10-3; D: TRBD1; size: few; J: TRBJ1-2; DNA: TGTGCCATCAGTGGACAGGGGAGCGGCTATGGCTACACCTTC; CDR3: CAISGQGSGYGYTF
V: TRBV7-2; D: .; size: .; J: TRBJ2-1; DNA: TGTGCCAGCAGGGGGGATACAGTGTACAATGAGCAGTTCTTC; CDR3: CASRGDTVYNEQFF
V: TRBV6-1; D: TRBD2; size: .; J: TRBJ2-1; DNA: TGTGCCAGCAGGCAACGGGGACTAGCGGGAAAAGTCAACAATGAGCAGTTCTTC; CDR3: CASRQRGLAGKVNNEQFF
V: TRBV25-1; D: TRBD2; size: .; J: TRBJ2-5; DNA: TGTGCCAGCAGTGAGACAGCGGGAGGCGGGACCCAGTACTTC; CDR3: CASSETAGGGTQYF
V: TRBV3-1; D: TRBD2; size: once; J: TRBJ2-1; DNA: TGTGCCAGCAGCCAAAGAGGAGCGGGGTTAGACAATGAGCAGTTCTTC; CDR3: CASSQRGAGLDNEQFF
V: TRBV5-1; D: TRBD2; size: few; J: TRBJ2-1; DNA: TGCGCCAGCACCCTAGCGGGAGGGGGCCTGGAGCAGTTCTTC; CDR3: CASTLAGGGLEQFF
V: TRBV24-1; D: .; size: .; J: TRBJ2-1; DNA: TGTGCCACCAGTATAAGCGGACCCTACAATGAGCAGTTCTTC; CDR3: CATSISGPYNEQFF
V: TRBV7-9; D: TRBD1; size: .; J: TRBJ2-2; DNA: TGTGCCAGCAGCTTTGGGACAGGGGAGACCGGGGAGCTGTTTTTT; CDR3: CASSFGTGETGELFF
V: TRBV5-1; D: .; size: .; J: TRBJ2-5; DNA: TGCGCCAGCAGCTTGGCCTTGGATGGAAAGACCCAGTACTTC; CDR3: CASSLALDGKTQYF
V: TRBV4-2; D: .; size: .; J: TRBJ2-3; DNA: TGTGCCAGCAGCCAAGTACTACGGGGCAGCACAGATACGCAGTATTTT; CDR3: CASSQVLRGSTDTQYF
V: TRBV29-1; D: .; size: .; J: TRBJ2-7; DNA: TGCAGCTTCTCGGGGGACTCCTACGAGCAGTACTTC; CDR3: CSFSGDSYEQYF
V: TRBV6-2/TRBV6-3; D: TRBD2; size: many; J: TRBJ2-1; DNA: TGTGCCAGCAGTTATAGCGGGGGGTCCTACAATGAGCAGTTCTTC; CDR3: CASSYSGGSYNEQFF
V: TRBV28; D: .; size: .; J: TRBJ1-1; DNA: TGTGCCAGCAGTTTTCTGGGGCTGAGCACTGAAGCTTTCTTT; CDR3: CASSFLGLSTEAFF
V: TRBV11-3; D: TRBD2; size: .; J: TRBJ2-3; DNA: TGTGCCAGCAGCTGGGGCCAAAGCGGGGGGAACACAGATACGCAGTATTTT; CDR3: CASSWGQSGGNTDTQYF
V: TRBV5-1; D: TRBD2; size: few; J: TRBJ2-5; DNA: TGCGCCAGCAGCTTCACTAGCGGGGGGGCCGAAGAGACCCAGTACTTC; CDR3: CASSFTSGGAEETQYF
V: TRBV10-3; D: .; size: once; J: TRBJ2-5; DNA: TGTGCCATCAGTGAGACACCCAACGGAGGGGAGACCCAGTACTTC; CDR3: CAISETPNGGETQYF
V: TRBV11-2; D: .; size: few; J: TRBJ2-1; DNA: TGTGCCAGCAGTTTTGGGGGCCGGGTGTTGGGTTACAATGAGCAGTTCTTC; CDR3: CASSFGGRVLGYNEQFF
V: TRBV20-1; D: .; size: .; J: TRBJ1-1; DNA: TGCAGTGCTAAGCCGGGATTTGGGGCTTTCTTT; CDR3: CSAKPGFGAFF
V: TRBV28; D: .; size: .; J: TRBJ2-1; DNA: TGTGCCAGCAGCACAGAGGGGGATGCGTCCAATGAGCAGTTCTTC; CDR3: CASSTEGDASNEQFF
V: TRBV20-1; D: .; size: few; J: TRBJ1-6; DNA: TGCAGTGCTAGAGATTTCCTTGGGACCCATAATTCACCCCTCCACTTT; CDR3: CSARDFLGTHNSPLHF
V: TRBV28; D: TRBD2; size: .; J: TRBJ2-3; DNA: TGTGCCAGCAGTTCAAAAACTAGCGGCACAGATACGCAGTATTTT; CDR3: CASSSKTSGTDTQYF
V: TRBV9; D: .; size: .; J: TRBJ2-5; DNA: TGTGCCAGCAGCGGGGCTTGGGGGCGTATGGAGACCCAGTACTTC; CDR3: CASSGAWGRMETQYF
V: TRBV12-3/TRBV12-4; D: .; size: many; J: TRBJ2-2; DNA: TGTGCCAGCCTGTCCAGGCCGAACACCGGGGAGCTGTTTTTT; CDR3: CASLSRPNTGELFF
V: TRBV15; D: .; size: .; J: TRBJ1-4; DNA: TGTGCCACCAGCAGGGACAAGCCCCGCAGGGCTCCTAATGAAAAACTGTTTTTT; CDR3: CATSRDKPRRAPNEKLFF
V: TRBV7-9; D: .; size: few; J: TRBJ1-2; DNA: TGTGCCAGCAGCTCCGGCAGCGTCCGTGCTTATGGCTACACCTTC; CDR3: CASSSGSVRAYGYTF
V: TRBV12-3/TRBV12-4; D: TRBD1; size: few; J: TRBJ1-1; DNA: TGTGCCAGCAGTTTAGGCTCAGGGGGCAGGGCTGAAGCTTTCTTT; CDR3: CASSLGSGGRAEAFF
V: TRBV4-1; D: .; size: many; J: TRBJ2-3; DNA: TGCGCCAGCAGCGGCCAACAGGGTGTGACAGATACGCAGTATTTT; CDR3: CASSGQQGVTDTQYF
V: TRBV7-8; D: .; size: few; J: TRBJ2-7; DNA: TGTGCCAGCAGCATCGGGACGACCTACGAGCAGTACTTC; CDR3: CASSIGTTYEQYF
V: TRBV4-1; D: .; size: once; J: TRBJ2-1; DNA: TGCGCCAGCAGCCAAGATTGGCCCAAGGATGAGCAGTTCTTC; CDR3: CASSQDWPKDEQFF
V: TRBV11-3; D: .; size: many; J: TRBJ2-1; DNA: TGTGCCAGCAGCGGGAGGTGGGGGGGCAACGATGAGCAGTTCTTC; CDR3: CASSGRWGGNDEQFF
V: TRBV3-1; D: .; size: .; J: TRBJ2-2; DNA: TGTGCCAGCAGCCAAGGAGGGCTCGGGGAGCTGTTTTTT; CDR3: CASSQGGLGELFF
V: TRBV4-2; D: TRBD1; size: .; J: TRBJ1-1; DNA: TGTGCCAGCAGCCGTACCGGGACAGAGAACACTGAAGCTTTCTTT; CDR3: CASSRTGTENTEAFF
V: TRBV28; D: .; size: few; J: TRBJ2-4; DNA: TGTGCCAGCAGCGTTCGGGACGCCGCTAGCGACATTCAGTACTTC; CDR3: CASSVRDAASDIQYF
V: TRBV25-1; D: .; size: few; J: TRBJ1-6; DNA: TGTGCCAGCATGGGACGGCGTGGATCACCCCTCCACTTT; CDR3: CASMGRRGSPLHF
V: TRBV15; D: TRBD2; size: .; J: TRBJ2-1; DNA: TGTGCCACCAGCAGAGATCTAGCGGGAGGGCATGAGCAGTTCTTC; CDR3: CATSRDLAGGHEQFF
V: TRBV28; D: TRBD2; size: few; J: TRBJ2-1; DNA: TGTGCCAGCAGTTCATCTAGCGGGGGGGCTGAAAATGAGCAGTTCTTC; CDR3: CASSSSSGGAENEQFF
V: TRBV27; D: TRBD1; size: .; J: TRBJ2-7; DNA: TGTGCCAGCAGTTTAGGGACCCCGGGACAGGCCATCTACGAGCAGTACTTC; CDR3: CASSLGTPGQAIYEQYF
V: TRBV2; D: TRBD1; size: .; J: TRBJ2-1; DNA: TGTGCCAGCAGTGATCTGGACAGGCTGAACAATGAGCAGTTCTTC; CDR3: CASSDLDRLNNEQFF
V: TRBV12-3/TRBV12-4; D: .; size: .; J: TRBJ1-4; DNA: TGTGCCAGCAGTTCAGGTCCTTACAATGAAAAACTGTTTTTT; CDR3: CASSSGPYNEKLFF